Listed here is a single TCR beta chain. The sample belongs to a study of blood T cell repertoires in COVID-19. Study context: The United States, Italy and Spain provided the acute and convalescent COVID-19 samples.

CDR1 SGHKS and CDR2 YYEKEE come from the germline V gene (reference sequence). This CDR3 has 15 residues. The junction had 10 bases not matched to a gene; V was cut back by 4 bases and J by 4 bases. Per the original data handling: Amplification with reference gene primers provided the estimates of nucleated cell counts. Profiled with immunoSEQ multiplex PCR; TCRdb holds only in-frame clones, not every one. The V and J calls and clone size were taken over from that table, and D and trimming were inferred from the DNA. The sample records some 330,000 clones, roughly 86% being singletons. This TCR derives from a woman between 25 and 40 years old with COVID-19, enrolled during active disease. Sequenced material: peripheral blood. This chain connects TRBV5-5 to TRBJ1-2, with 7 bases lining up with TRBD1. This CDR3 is CASSRQTGLAYGYTF. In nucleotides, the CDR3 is TGTGCCAGCAGCCGCCAGACAGGGCTGGCCTATGGCTACACCTTC.